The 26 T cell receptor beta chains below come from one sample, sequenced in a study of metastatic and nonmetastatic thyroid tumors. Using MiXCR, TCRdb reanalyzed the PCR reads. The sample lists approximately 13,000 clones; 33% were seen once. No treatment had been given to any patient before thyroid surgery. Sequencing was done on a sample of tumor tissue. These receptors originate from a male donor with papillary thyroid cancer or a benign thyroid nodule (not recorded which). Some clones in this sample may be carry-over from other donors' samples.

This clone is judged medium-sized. The CDR3 reads CASSPNTDTQYF. CDR3 nucleotide sequence: TGTGCCAGCAGCCCGAACACAGATACGCAGTATTTT. V gene TRBV12-3 or TRBV12-4 combines with J gene TRBJ2-3; D is unresolved. Trimming took 6 bases from V and 2 from J, leaving 6 bases between them. This CDR3 region has 12 residues.

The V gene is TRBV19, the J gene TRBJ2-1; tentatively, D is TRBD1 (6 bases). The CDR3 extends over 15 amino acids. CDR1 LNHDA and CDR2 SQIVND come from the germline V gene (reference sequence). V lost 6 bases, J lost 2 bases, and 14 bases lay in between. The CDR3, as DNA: TGTGCCAGTAGGGTCTCAGGGGTGGCCTACAATGAGCAGTTCTTC. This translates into CASRVSGVAYNEQFF.

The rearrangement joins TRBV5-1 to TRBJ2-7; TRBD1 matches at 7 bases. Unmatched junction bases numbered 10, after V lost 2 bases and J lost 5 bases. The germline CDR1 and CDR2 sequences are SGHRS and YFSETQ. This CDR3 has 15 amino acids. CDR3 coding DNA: TGCGCCAGCAGCTTAGCTGACAGGGTAGGCCACGAGCAGTACTTC. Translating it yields CASSLADRVGHEQYF.

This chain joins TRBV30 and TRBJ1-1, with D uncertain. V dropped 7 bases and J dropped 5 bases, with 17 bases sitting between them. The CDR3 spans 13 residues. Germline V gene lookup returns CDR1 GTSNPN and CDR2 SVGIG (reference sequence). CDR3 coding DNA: TGTGCCTCGAGGGATAAGGGTTGGACTGAAGCTTTCTTT. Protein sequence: CASRDKGWTEAFF. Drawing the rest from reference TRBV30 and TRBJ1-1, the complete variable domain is SQTIHQWPATLVQPVGSPLSLECTVEGTSNPNLYWYRQAAGRGLQLLFYSVGIGQISSEVPQNLSASRPQDRQFILSSKKLLLSDSGFYLCASRDKGWTEAFFGQGTRLTVV.

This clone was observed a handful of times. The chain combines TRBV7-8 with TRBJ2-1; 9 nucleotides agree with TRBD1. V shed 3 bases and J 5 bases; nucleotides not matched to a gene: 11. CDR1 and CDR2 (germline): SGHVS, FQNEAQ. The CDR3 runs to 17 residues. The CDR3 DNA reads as TGTGCCAGCAGCTTGGGTTTTATTGGACAGGGGAACAATGAGCAGTTCTTC. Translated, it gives CASSLGFIGQGNNEQFF.

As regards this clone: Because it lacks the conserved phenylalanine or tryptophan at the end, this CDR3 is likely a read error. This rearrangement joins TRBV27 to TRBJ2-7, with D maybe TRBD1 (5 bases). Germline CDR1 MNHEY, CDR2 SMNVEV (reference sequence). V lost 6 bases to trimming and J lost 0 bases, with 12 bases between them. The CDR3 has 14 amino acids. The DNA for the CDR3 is TGTGCCAGCAGAGGTATTGGGGCCTCCTACGAGCAGTACCTC. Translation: CASRGIGASYEQYL.

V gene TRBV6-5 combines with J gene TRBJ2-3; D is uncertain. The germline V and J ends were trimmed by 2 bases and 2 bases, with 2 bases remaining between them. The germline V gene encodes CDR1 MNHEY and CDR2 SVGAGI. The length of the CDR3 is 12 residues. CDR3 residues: CASSYDTDTQYF. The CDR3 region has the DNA TGTGCCAGCAGTTACGACACAGATACGCAGTATTTT.

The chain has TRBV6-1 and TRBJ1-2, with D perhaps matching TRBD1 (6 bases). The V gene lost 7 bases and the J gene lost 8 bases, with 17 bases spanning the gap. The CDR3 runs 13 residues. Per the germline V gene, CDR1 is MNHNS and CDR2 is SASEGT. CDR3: CASKTTGRPGYTF. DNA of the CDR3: TGTGCCAGCAAGACTACAGGGCGCCCGGGCTACACCTTC.

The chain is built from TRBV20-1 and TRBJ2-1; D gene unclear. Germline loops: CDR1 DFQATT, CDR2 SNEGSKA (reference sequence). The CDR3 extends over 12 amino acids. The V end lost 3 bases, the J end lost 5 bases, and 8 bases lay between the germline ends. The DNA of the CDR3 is TGCAGTGCTAGGAATCGGAACAATGAGCAGTTCTTC. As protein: CSARNRNNEQFF.

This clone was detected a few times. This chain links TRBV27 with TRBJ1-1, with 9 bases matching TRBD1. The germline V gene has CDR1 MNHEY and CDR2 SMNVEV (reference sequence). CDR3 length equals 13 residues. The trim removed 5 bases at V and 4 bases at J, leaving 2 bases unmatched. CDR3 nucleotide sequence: TGTGCCAGCAGTCCACAGGGGGCCACTGAAGCTTTCTTT. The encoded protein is CASSPQGATEAFF.

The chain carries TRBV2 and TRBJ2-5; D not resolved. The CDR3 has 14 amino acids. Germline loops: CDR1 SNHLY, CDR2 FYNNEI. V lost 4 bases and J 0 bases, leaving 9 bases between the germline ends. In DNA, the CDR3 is TGTGCCAGCAGTGTGGGCTGGTACCAAGAGACCCAGTACTTC. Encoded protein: CASSVGWYQETQYF. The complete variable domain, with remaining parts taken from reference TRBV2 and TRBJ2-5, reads EPEVTQTPSHQVTQMGQEVILRCVPISNHLYFYWYRQILGQKVEFLVSFYNNEISEKSEIFDDQFSVERPDGSNFTLKIRSTKLEDSAMYFCASSVGWYQETQYFGPGTRLLVL.

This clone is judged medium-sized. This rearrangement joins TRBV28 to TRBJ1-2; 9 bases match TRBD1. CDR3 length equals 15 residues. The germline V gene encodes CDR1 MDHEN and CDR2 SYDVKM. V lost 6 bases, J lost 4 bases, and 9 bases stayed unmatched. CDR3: CASRETGGWGYGYTF. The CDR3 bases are TGTGCCAGCAGAGAGACAGGGGGTTGGGGCTATGGCTACACCTTC.

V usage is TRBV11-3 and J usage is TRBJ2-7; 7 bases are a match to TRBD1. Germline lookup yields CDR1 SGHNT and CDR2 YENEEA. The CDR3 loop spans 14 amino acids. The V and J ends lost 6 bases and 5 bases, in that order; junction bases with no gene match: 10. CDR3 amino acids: CASSRTTGSHEQYF. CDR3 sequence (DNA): TGTGCCAGCAGTCGTACGACAGGGTCCCACGAGCAGTACTTC.

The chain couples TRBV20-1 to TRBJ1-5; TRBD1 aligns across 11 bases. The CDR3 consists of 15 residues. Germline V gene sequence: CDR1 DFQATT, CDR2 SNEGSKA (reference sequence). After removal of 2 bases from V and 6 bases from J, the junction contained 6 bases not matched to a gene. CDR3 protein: CSARPRTGGGQPQHF. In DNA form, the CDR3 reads TGCAGTGCTAGACCAAGGACAGGGGGCGGTCAGCCCCAGCATTTT.

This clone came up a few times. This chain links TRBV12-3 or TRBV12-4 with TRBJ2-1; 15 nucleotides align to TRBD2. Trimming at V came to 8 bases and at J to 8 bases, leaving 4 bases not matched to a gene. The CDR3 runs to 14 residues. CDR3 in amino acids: CASARTSGRDEQFF. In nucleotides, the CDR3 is TGTGCCAGCGCGAGGACTAGCGGGAGGGATGAGCAGTTCTTC.

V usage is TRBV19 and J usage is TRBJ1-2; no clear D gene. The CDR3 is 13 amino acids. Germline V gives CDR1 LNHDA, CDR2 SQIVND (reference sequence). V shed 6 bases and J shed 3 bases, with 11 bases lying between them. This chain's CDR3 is CASRIREDYGYTF. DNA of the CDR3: TGTGCCAGTAGAATACGGGAGGACTATGGCTACACCTTC.

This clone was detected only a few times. The CDR3 is CSATLRQGASREQYF. CDR3 nucleotide sequence: TGCAGTGCTACCCTTAGGCAGGGGGCATCGCGCGAGCAGTACTTC. This rearrangement joins TRBV20-1 to TRBJ2-7, with 8 bases that match TRBD1. V was clipped by 4 bases and J by 6 bases; unmatched bases: 14. CDR3 length: 15 residues. Germline CDR1 reads DFQATT; CDR2 reads SNEGSKA (reference sequence).

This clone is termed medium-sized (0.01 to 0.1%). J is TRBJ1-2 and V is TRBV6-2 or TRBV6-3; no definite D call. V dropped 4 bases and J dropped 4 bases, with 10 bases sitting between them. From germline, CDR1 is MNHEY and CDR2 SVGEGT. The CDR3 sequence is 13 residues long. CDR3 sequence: CASSSPMGYGYTF. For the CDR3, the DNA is TGTGCCAGCAGTTCTCCCATGGGCTATGGCTACACCTTC.

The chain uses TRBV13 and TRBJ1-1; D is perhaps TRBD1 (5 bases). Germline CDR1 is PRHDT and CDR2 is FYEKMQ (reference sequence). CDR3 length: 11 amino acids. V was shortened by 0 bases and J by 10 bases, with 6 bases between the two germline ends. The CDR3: CASSLGQGAFF. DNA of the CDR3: TGTGCCAGCAGCTTAGGGCAGGGAGCTTTCTTT.

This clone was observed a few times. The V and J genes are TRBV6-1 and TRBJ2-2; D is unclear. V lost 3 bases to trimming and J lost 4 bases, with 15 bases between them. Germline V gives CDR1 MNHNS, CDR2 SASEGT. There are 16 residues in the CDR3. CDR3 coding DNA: TGTGCCAGCAGTGACCAGGTCGGTCGTTTCACCGGGGAGCTGTTTTTT. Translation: CASSDQVGRFTGELFF.

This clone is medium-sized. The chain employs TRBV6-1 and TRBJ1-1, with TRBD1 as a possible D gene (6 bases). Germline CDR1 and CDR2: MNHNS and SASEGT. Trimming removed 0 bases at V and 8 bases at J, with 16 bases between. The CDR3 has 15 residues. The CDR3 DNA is TGTGCCAGCAGTGAAGCGCGGTCAGGGGCGCGAGAAGCTTTCTTT. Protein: CASSEARSGAREAFF.

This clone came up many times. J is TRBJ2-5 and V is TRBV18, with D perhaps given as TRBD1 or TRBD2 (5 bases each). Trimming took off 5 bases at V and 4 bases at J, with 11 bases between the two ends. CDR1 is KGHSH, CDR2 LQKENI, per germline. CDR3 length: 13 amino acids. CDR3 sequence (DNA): TGTGCCAGCTCATCTGATGGGGGAGAGACCCAGTACTTC. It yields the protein CASSSDGGETQYF.

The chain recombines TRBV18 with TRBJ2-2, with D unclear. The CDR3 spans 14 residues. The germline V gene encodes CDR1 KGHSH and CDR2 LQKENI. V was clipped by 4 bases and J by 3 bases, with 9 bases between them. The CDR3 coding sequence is TGTGCCAGCTCACTCCTCGCAGACACCGGGGAGCTGTTTTTT. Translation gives CASSLLADTGELFF.

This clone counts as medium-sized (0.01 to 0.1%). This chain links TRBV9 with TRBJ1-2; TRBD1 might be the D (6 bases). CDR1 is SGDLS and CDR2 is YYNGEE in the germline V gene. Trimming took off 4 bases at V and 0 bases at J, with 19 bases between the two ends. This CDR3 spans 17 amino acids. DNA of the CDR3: TGTGCCAGCAGCCCCCGTAGGGGGACGCATTCTAACTATGGCTACACCTTC. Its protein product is CASSPRRGTHSNYGYTF.

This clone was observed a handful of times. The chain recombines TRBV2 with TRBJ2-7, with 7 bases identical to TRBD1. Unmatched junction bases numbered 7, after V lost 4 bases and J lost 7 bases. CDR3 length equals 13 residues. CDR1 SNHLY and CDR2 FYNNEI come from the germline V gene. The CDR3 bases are TGTGCCAGCAGTGGACAGGGCCGGGGAGAGCAGTACTTC. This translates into CASSGQGRGEQYF.

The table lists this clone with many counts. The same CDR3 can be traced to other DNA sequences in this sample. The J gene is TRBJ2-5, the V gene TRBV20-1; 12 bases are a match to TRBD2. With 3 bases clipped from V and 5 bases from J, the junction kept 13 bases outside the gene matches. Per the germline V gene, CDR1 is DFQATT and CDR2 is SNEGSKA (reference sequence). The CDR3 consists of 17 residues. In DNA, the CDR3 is TGCAGTGCTAGGGAAGTGCTAGCGGGAGGGCCGGGGGAGACCCAGTACTTC. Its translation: CSAREVLAGGPGETQYF.